Listed here are 26 T cell receptor beta chains from one sample, sequenced in a study of blood T cell repertoires in COVID-19. Libraries were prepared by immunoSEQ multiplex PCR; TCRdb keeps only in-frame clonotypes and omits some of them. The sample yields 200,000 to 250,000 clones, roughly 80% seen once. The material sequenced was peripheral blood. These receptors were taken from a man older than 75 with acute or convalescent COVID-19.

The rearrangement links TRBV5-1 to TRBJ1-5; 10 bases align to TRBD1. This CDR3 has 15 amino acids. Trimming cost V 2 bases and J 5 bases; bases outside gene matches: 4. Germline loops: CDR1 SGHRS, CDR2 YFSETQ. Here the CDR3 reads CASSFGTGVDQPQHF. Written as DNA, the CDR3 is TGCGCCAGCAGCTTTGGGACAGGGGTCGATCAGCCCCAGCATTTT. Using reference TRBV5-1 and TRBJ1-5 for the parts outside the CDR3, the full variable domain is KAGVTQTPRYLIKTRGQQVTLSCSPISGHRSVSWYQQTPGQGLQFLFEYFSETQRNKGNFPGRFSGRQFSNSRSEMNVSTLELGDSALYLCASSFGTGVDQPQHFGDGTRLSIL.

The chain joins TRBV30 to TRBJ1-5; 7 bases line up with TRBD1. The germline gives CDR1 GTSNPN, CDR2 SVGIG (reference sequence). The CDR3 spans 14 residues. The V gene end was trimmed by 0 bases and the J gene end by 7 bases; junction bases not matched to a gene: 6. CDR3 sequence reads: CAWSVRGWRQPQHF. The DNA of the CDR3 is TGTGCCTGGAGTGTCAGGGGGTGGAGGCAGCCCCAGCATTTT.

The chain joins TRBV21-1 to TRBJ1-3; TRBD1 is the table's D call, not checked against the DNA. TRBV21-1 is described as a pseudogene. The CDR3 length is 16 residues. CDR3 sequence: CASSKARTGPGNTIYF. For the CDR3, the DNA is TGTGCCAGCAGCAAAGCGAGGACAGGACCGGGAAACACCATATATTTT.

The V and J genes are TRBV7-9 and TRBJ1-5, with TRBD1 as a possible D gene (6 bases). There are 15 residues in the CDR3. The germline gives CDR1 SEHNR, CDR2 FQNEAQ (reference sequence). V was trimmed by 5 bases and J by 7 bases, leaving 18 bases between them. CDR3 coding DNA: TGTGCCAGCAGCGAAGGAAAGGGGGTACCCCAGCCCCAGCATTTT. It is translated as CASSEGKGVPQPQHF.

This rearrangement joins TRBV6-1 to TRBJ2-7; the match to TRBD2 covers 11 bases. The V gene end was trimmed by 2 bases and the J gene end by 7 bases; junction bases not matched to a gene: 7. Germline V gene data show CDR1 as MNHNS and CDR2 as SASEGT. The CDR3 is 15 residues long. The CDR3 spells CASSESSGGAWEQYF. In nucleotides, the CDR3 is TGTGCCAGCAGTGAAAGTAGCGGGGGGGCCTGGGAGCAGTACTTC.

The chain joins TRBV4-1 to TRBJ2-7, with 8 nucleotides matching TRBD1. Trimming cost V 3 bases and J 3 bases; bases outside gene matches: 10. The germline CDR1 and CDR2 sequences are MGHRA and YSYEKL. The CDR3 has 16 amino acids. Here the CDR3 reads CASSHAPTGENYEQYF. In DNA, the CDR3 is TGCGCCAGCAGCCATGCTCCGACAGGGGAAAACTACGAGCAGTACTTC.

This clone was seen a few times. The rearrangement joins TRBV25-1 to TRBJ1-6; D unclear. Trimming shortened V by 8 bases and J by 10 bases, and 15 bases separated the two germline ends. The germline V gene has CDR1 MGHDK and CDR2 SYGVNS. The CDR3 is made up of 13 amino acids. CDR3 region: CASGGGVRSPLHF. In DNA, the CDR3 is TGTGCCAGCGGAGGCGGGGTTAGGTCACCCCTCCACTTT. The whole variable domain, remainder taken from reference TRBV25-1 and TRBJ1-6, is EADIYQTPRYLVIGTGKKITLECSQTMGHDKMYWYQQDPGMELHLIHYSYGVNSTEKGDLSSESTVSRIRTEHFPLTLESARPSHTSQYLCASGGGVRSPLHFGNGTRLTVT.

This clone was seen once. The chain carries TRBV18 and TRBJ2-2; 12 bases are a match to TRBD1. The CDR3 loop spans 15 amino acids. The V and J ends lost 4 bases and 4 bases, in that order; junction bases with no gene match: 1. Per germline, CDR1 KGHSH and CDR2 LQKENI. The DNA for the CDR3 is TGTGCCAGCTCACGGGGACAGGGGGCCACCGGGGAGCTGTTTTTT. Amino acids: CASSRGQGATGELFF. The complete variable domain, with remaining parts taken from reference TRBV18 and TRBJ2-2, reads NAGVMQNPRHLVRRRGQEARLRCSPMKGHSHVYWYRQLPEEGLKFMVYLQKENIIDESGMPKERFSAEFPKEGPSILRIQQVVRGDSAAYFCASSRGQGATGELFFGEGSRLTVL.

V and J are TRBV5-1 and TRBJ2-7; 8 bases agree with TRBD2. CDR1 is SGHRS, CDR2 YFSETQ, per germline. V lost 2 bases, J lost 3 bases, and 13 bases stayed unmatched. CDR3 size: 17 residues. In nucleotides, the CDR3 is TGCGCCAGCAGCTTAACCCTTGGACTAGCAGACGTCTACGAGCAGTACTTC. Translating it yields CASSLTLGLADVYEQYF. The complete variable domain, with remaining parts taken from reference TRBV5-1 and TRBJ2-7, reads KAGVTQTPRYLIKTRGQQVTLSCSPISGHRSVSWYQQTPGQGLQFLFEYFSETQRNKGNFPGRFSGRQFSNSRSEMNVSTLELGDSALYLCASSLTLGLADVYEQYFGPGTRLTVT.

The rearrangement joins TRBV11-1 to TRBJ2-1, with D possibly TRBD1 on 5 matching bases. The ends were cut back, 4 bases at V and 0 bases at J, with 13 bases in the middle. This CDR3 region has 16 residues. Germline CDR1 and CDR2: SGHAT and FQDESV (reference sequence). CDR3 DNA: TGTGCCAGCAGCTCGACAGTAAGGAGCTCCTACAATGAGCAGTTCTTC. Encoded protein: CASSSTVRSSYNEQFF.

The CDR3 nucleotides read TGTGCCAGCAACCCCGAAGGGCTAGCGAAAAATACGCAGTATTTT. It yields the protein CASNPEGLAKNTQYF. V and J are TRBV28 and TRBJ2-3, with D perhaps matching TRBD2 (6 bases). The CDR3 consists of 15 residues. CDR1 is MDHEN and CDR2 is SYDVKM in the germline V gene. The germline V and J ends were trimmed by 7 bases and 7 bases, with 21 bases remaining between them.

CDR3 DNA sequence: TGTGCCAGTAGCCCAACGACAGGGCTACCAATAAGAGGCAATCAGCCCCAGCATTTT. Encoded protein: CASSPTTGLPIRGNQPQHF. The gene calls are TRBV19 and TRBJ1-5; 7 nucleotides match TRBD1. Germline V lookup: CDR1 LNHDA, CDR2 SQIVND (reference sequence). The V gene end was trimmed by 6 bases and the J gene end by 2 bases; junction bases not matched to a gene: 19. The length of the CDR3 is 19 residues.

The rearrangement links TRBV6-1 to TRBJ1-3; 7 nucleotides match TRBD1. V shed 4 bases, J shed 0 bases, and the junction held 12 bases outside the gene matches. The CDR3 covers 18 residues. From germline, CDR1 is MNHNS and CDR2 SASEGT. CDR3 protein: CASSVFRYRGDSGNTIYF. CDR3 DNA: TGTGCCAGCAGTGTATTTCGGTACAGGGGCGACTCTGGAAACACCATATATTTT.

This chain uses TRBV10-3 with TRBJ2-7, with 10 bases fitting TRBD1. V shed 1 base and J 6 bases; nucleotides not matched to a gene: 15. Germline CDR1 ENHRY, CDR2 SYGVKD. The CDR3 totals 18 residues. CDR3 nucleotide sequence: TGTGCCATCAGTGAGTTAGGGCCCGGGACAGGGGAAAAAAGCGAGCAGTACTTC. It yields the protein CAISELGPGTGEKSEQYF.

The chain links TRBV7-2 to TRBJ2-1; 10 bases are a match to TRBD1. Germline trimming cut 9 bases from V and 10 bases from J; bases unmatched to any gene: 15. Germline CDR1 reads SGHTA; CDR2 reads FQGNSA. The CDR3 totals 15 residues. The CDR3 is CARTTRDRGSGEQFF. CDR3 in DNA: TGTGCCAGGACAACCCGGGACAGGGGATCGGGGGAGCAGTTCTTC.

The rearrangement links TRBV5-1 to TRBJ1-5; 10 nucleotides match TRBD1. V was pared by 6 bases and J by 6 bases, with 9 bases of the junction left unmatched. Germline V lookup: CDR1 SGHRS, CDR2 YFSETQ. There are 15 residues in the CDR3. CDR3 in amino acids: CASNPGTGDGQPQHF. CDR3 coding DNA: TGCGCCAGCAACCCCGGGACAGGGGACGGTCAGCCCCAGCATTTT.

V and J are TRBV27 and TRBJ1-6; D not resolved. V was shortened by 10 bases and J by 7 bases, with 20 bases between the two germline ends. The CDR3 is 15 residues long. The germline V gene has CDR1 MNHEY and CDR2 SMNVEV (reference sequence). DNA of the CDR3: TGTGCCACCCGTTCTGTCCGATGGCAAAATTCACCCCTCCACTTT. It yields the protein CATRSVRWQNSPLHF.

The chain is built from TRBV12-5 and TRBJ1-5; 9 bases fit TRBD1. Per germline, CDR1 LGHNT and CDR2 FRNRAP. This CDR3 has 14 residues. V lost 6 bases and J lost 6; bases outside the gene matches: 6. The CDR3 coding sequence is TGTGCTAGTGGCAAAGACAGGGGGAGTCAGCCCCAGCATTTT. Protein product: CASGKDRGSQPQHF.

This clone was seen a handful of times. V is TRBV3-1 (or the pseudogene TRBV3-2) and J is TRBJ2-3, with 8 bases that match TRBD1. The germline V gene has CDR1 LGHDT and CDR2 YNNKEL (reference sequence). CDR3 length: 17 amino acids. V was pared by 0 bases and J by 5 bases, with 10 bases of the junction left unmatched. The CDR3, as DNA: TGTGCCAGCAGCCAAGATCGCCGGACAGGGCATCAAGATACGCAGTATTTT. It specifies CASSQDRRTGHQDTQYF.

This rearrangement joins TRBV28 to TRBJ2-4, with unresolved D. CDR1 MDHEN and CDR2 SYDVKM come from the germline V gene. V gave up 5 bases and J gave up 6 bases, with 11 bases separating them. This CDR3 has 13 residues. CDR3 region: CASSLMTGNIQYF. CDR3 in DNA: TGTGCCAGCAGTCTGATGACGGGAAACATTCAGTACTTC.

This sequence joins TRBV28 and TRBJ1-4; possible D gene TRBD1, 5 bases. The V end lost 4 bases, the J end lost 8 bases, and 14 bases lay between the germline ends. CDR3 length: 14 amino acids. CDR1 is MDHEN and CDR2 is SYDVKM in the germline V gene. CDR3: CASSSRQGREKLFF. CDR3 nucleotide sequence: TGTGCCAGCAGTTCTAGGCAGGGTCGGGAAAAACTGTTTTTT.

The rearrangement links TRBV6-5 to TRBJ1-1; D might be TRBD1 (6 bases). Germline V gene lookup returns CDR1 MNHEY and CDR2 SVGAGI. V dropped 5 bases and J dropped 4 bases, with 11 bases sitting between them. This CDR3 has 13 amino acids. CDR3 sequence reads: CASSTGQLTEAFF. DNA of the CDR3: TGTGCCAGCAGTACCGGACAGCTCACTGAAGCTTTCTTT.

Of note for this clone: Germline and junction disagree at one end, which may indicate a read error. This rearrangement joins TRBV19 to TRBJ2-3; TRBD2 is a possible D gene (6 bases). Germline CDR1 reads LNHDA; CDR2 reads SQIVND (reference sequence). The length of the CDR3 is 16 residues. In DNA form, the CDR3 reads TGTGCCAGTAGCATAGGAAGCGGGTCTAGCACAGATACGCAGTATTTT. Its protein is CASSIGSGSSTDTQYF.

V and J are TRBV9 and TRBJ1-2; D remains unclear. Germline CDR1 and CDR2: SGDLS and YYNGEE. Trimming removed 0 bases at V and 4 bases at J, with 10 bases between. The CDR3 contains 14 residues. As DNA, the CDR3 is TGTGCCAGCAGCGTAGGGGTAGCATTCTATGGCTACACCTTC. It translates to CASSVGVAFYGYTF.

V is TRBV6-6 and J is TRBJ2-7; 10 nucleotides agree with TRBD2. After removal of 7 bases from V and 6 bases from J, the junction contained 6 bases not matched to a gene. CDR3 length equals 13 residues. Germline CDR1 MNHNY, CDR2 SVGAGI (reference sequence). The CDR3 loop is CASNVLAGVEQYF. In DNA form, the CDR3 reads TGTGCCAGCAATGTCCTAGCGGGGGTCGAGCAGTACTTC.

This chain joins TRBV10-3 and TRBJ2-1, with 12 positions matching TRBD2. Trimming took 0 bases from V and 13 from J; bases not matched to a gene: 4. The V gene's germline CDR1 is ENHRY and CDR2 SYGVKD. The length of the CDR3 is 14 residues. The DNA for the CDR3 is TGTGCCATCAGTGAGTCGGCTAGCGGGAGGGAACAGTTCTTC. It is translated as CAISESASGREQFF.